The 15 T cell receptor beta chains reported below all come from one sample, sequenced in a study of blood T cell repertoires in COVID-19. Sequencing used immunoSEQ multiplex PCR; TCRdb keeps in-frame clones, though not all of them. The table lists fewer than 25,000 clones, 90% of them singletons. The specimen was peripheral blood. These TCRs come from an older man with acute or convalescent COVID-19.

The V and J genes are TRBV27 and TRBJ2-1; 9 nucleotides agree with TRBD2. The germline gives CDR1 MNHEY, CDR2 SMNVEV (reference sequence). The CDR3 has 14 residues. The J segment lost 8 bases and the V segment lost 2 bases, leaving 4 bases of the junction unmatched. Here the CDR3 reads CASSLAGGPYEQFF. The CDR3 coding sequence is TGTGCCAGCAGTTTAGCGGGAGGGCCTTATGAGCAGTTCTTC.

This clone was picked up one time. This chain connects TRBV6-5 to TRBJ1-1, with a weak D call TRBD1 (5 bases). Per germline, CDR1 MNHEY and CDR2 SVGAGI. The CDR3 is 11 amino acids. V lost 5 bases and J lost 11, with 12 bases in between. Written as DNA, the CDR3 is TGTGCCAGCAGTCGCGGGGACTACGCTTTCTTT. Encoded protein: CASSRGDYAFF.

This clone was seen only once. The CDR3 region has the DNA TGCGCCAGCAGCTTGGCTAACCAGGGGGATCCCCTCCACTTT. Protein sequence: CASSLANQGDPLHF. V gene TRBV5-1 combines with J gene TRBJ1-6; 7 positions match TRBD1. Germline V gene sequence: CDR1 SGHRS, CDR2 YFSETQ. Trimming at V came to 0 bases and at J to 13 bases, leaving 7 bases not matched to a gene. CDR3 length: 14 residues.

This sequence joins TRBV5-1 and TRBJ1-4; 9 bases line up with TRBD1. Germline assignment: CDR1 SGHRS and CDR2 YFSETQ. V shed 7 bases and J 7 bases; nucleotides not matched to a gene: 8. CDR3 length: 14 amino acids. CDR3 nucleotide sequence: TGCGCCAGCTCCGTAGGGACAGGGAGTGAAAAACTGTTTTTT. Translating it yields CASSVGTGSEKLFF.

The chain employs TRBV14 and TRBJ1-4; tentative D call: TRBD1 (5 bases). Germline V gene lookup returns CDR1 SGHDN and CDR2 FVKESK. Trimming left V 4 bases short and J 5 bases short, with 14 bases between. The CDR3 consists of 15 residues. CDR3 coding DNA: TGTGCCAGCAGCCCGGCAGGGAAGAAGAATGAAAAACTGTTTTTT. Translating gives CASSPAGKKNEKLFF.

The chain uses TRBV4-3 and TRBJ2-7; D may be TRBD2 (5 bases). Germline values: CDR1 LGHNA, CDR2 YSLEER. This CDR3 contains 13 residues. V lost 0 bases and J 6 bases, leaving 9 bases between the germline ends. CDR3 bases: TGCGCCAGCAGCCAAGATAGGGCGGGCGAGCAGTACTTC. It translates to CASSQDRAGEQYF.

The CDR3 nucleotides read TGTGCCACCAGCAAGACAGGGGGGGAACCGGGGACCGGGGAGCTGTTTTTT. As protein: CATSKTGGEPGTGELFF. The J gene is TRBJ2-2, the V gene TRBV15, with 9 bases fitting TRBD1. Germline assignment: CDR1 LNHNV and CDR2 YYDKDF (reference sequence). The length of the CDR3 is 17 residues. The J segment lost 5 bases and the V segment lost 4 bases, leaving 11 bases of the junction unmatched.

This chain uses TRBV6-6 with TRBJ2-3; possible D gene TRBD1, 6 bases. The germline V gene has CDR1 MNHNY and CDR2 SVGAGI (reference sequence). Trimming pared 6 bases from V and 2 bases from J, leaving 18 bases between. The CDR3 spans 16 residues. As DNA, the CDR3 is TGTGCCAGCAGAACCCGACAGGCGGAGAACACAGATACGCAGTATTTT. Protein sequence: CASRTRQAENTDTQYF.

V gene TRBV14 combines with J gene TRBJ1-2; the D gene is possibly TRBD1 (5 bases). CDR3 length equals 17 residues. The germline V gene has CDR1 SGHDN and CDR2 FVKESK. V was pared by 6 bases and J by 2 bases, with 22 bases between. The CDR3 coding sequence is TGTGCCAGCAGACGAATCGCTAGGACAACAGACAACTATGGCTACACCTTC. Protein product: CASRRIARTTDNYGYTF.

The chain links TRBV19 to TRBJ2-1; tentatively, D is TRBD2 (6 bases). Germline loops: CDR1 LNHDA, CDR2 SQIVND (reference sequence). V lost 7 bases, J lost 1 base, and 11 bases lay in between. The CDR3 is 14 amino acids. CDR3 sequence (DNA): TGTGCCAGTACTTCGCGGGATTCCTACAATGAGCAGTTCTTC. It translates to CASTSRDSYNEQFF.

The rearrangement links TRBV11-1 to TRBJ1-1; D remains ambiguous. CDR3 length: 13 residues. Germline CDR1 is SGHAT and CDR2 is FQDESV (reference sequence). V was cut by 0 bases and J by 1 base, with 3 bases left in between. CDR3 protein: CASSLAANTEAFF. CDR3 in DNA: TGTGCCAGCAGCTTAGCAGCGAACACTGAAGCTTTCTTT.

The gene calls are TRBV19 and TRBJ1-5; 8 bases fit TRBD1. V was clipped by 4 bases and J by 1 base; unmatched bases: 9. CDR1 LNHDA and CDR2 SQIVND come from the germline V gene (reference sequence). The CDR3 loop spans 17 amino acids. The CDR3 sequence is CASSNRRTGPSNQPQHF. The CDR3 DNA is TGTGCCAGTAGTAACCGTCGGACAGGGCCAAGCAATCAGCCCCAGCATTTT. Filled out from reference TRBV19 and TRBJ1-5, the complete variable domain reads DGGITQSPKYLFRKEGQNVTLSCEQNLNHDAMYWYRQDPGQGLRLIYYSQIVNDFQKGDIAEGYSVSREKKESFPLTVTSAQKNPTAFYLCASSNRRTGPSNQPQHFGDGTRLSIL.

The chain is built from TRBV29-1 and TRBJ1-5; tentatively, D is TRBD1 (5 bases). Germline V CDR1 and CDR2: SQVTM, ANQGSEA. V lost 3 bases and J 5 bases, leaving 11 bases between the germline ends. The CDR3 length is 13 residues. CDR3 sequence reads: CSVEVDSDQPQHF. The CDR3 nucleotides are TGCAGCGTTGAGGTTGACAGCGATCAGCCCCAGCATTTT.

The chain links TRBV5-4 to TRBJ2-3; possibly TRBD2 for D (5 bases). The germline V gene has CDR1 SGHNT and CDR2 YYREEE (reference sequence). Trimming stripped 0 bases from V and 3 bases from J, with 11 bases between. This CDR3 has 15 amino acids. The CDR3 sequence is CASSLGAGWTDTQYF. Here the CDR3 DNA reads TGTGCCAGCAGCTTGGGGGCGGGTTGGACAGATACGCAGTATTTT. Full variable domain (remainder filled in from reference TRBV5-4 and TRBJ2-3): ETGVTQSPTHLIKTRGQQVTLRCSSQSGHNTVSWYQQALGQGPQFIFQYYREEENGRGNFPPRFSGLQFPNYSSELNVNALELDDSALYLCASSLGAGWTDTQYFGPGTRLTVL.

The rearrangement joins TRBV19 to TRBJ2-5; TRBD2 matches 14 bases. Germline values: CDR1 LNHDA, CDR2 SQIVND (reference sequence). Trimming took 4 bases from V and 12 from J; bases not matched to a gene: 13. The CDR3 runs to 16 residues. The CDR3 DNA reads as TGTGCCAGTAGTACGTCCACCGGACTAGCGGGGGGCCACAAGTACTTC. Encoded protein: CASSTSTGLAGGHKYF.